This entry is about one T cell receptor (beta chain). The target antigen is unknown. The data originate from a study of shared clonotypes between healthy human individuals. Regarding the study as a whole: A handful of donors held about 4.6% of naive CD4 clonotypes in common.

Sequenced by immunoSEQ multiplex PCR; TCRdb stores in-frame clones only, minus some. Here the sample spans around 990,000 clones, roughly 77% being singletons. Healthy and HIV-negative, the adult donors had no recent acute infections or vaccinations. CD4+ cells underwent separation, giving CD45RA+ naive and CD45RA-negative memory subsets. The CDR3 consists of 16 residues. The V gene lost 1 base and the J gene lost 4 bases, with 14 bases spanning the gap. The V gene's germline CDR1 is MNHNS and CDR2 SASEGT. Sequenced material: memory CD4+ T cells from PBMCs. Subset meaning: CD45RA-negative fraction. The clonotype comes from a young man in good health. Some clones in this sample may be carry-over from other donors' samples. This chain connects TRBV6-1 to TRBJ1-5; perhaps TRBD1 as D (5 bases). CDR3 in DNA: TGTGCCAGCAGTGAAGTGTACGACAGACCGAATCAGCCCCAGCATTTT. It translates to CASSEVYDRPNQPQHF.